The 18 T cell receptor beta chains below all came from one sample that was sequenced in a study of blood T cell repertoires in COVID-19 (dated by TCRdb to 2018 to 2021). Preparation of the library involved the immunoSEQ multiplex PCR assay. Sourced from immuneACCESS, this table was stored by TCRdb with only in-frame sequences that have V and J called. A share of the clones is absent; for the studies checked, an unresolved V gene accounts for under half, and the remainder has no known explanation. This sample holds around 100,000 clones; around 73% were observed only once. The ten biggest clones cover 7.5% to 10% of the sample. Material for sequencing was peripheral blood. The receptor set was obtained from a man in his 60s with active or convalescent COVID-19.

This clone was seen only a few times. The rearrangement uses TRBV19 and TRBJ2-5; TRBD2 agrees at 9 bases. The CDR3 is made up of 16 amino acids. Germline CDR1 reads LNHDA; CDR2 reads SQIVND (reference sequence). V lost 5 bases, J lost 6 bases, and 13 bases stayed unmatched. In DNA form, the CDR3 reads TGTGCCAGTAGTGAAATGGGGACTAGCATTACGAAGACCCAGTACTTC. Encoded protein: CASSEMGTSITKTQYF.

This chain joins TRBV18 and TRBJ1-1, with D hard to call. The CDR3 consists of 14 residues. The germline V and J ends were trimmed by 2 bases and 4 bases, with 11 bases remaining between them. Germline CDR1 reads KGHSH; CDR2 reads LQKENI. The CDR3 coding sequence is TGTGCCAGCTCACCAACTACGGGGAGCACTGAAGCTTTCTTT. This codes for CASSPTTGSTEAFF. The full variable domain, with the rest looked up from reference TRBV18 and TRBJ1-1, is NAGVMQNPRHLVRRRGQEARLRCSPMKGHSHVYWYRQLPEEGLKFMVYLQKENIIDESGMPKERFSAEFPKEGPSILRIQQVVRGDSAAYFCASSPTTGSTEAFFGQGTRLTVV.

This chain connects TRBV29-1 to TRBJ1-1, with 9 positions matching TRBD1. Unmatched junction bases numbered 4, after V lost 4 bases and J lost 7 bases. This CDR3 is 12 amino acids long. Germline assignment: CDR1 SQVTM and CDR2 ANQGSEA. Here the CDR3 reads CSVGGTGREAFF. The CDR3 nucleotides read TGCAGCGTTGGGGGGACAGGGCGTGAAGCTTTCTTT.

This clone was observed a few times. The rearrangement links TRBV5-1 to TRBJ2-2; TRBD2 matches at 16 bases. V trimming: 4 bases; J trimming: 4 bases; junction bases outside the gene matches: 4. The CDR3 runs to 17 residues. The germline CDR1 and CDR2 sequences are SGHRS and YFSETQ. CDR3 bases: TGCGCCAGCAGCCCGGGACTAGCGGGAGGGCGCACCGGGGAGCTGTTTTTT. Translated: CASSPGLAGGRTGELFF.

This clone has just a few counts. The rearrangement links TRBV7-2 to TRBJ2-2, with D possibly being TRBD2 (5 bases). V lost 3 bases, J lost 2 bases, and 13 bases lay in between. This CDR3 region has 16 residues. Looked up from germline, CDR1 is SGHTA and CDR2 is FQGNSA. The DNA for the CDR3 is TGTGCCAGCAGCTTCCGCGGCAGCGGAAACACCGGGGAGCTGTTTTTT. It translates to CASSFRGSGNTGELFF.

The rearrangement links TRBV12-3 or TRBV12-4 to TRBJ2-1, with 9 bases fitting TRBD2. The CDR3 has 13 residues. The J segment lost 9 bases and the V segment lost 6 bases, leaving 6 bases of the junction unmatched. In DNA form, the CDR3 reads TGTGCCAGCAGCCTAGCGGGACGGGGTGAGCAGTTCTTC. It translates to CASSLAGRGEQFF.

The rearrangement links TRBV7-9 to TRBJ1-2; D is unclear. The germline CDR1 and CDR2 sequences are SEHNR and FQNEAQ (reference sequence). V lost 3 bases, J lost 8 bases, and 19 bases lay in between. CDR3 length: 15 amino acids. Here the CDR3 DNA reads TGTGCCAGCAGCTTGCGGCGGCCCTACGGTGAGGGCTACACCTTC. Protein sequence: CASSLRRPYGEGYTF.

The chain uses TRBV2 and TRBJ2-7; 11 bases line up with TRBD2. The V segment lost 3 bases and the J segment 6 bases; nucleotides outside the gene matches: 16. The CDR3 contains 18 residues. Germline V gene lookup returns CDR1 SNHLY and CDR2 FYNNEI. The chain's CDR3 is CASSDPARTSGRIGEQYF. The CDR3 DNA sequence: TGTGCCAGCAGTGACCCAGCAAGAACTAGCGGGAGAATAGGCGAGCAGTACTTC.

CDR3 amino acids: CASSEELAGVYEQFF. CDR3 DNA: TGTGCCAGCAGTGAAGAACTAGCGGGAGTGTATGAGCAGTTCTTC. The rearrangement links TRBV2 to TRBJ2-1, with 11 bases fitting TRBD2. CDR3 size: 15 residues. Germline lookup yields CDR1 SNHLY and CDR2 FYNNEI. V was pared by 1 base and J by 8 bases, with 4 bases of the junction left unmatched.

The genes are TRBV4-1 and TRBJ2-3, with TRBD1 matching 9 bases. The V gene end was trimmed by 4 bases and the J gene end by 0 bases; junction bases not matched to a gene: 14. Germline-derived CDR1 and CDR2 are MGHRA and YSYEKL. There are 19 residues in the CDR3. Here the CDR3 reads CASSRTGTGQISSTDTQYF. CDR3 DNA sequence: TGCGCCAGCAGCCGCACCGGGACAGGGCAGATTTCTAGCACAGATACGCAGTATTTT.

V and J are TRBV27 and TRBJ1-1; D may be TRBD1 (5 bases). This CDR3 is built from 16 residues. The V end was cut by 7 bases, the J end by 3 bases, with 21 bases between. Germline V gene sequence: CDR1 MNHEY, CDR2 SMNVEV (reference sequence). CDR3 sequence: CASTSPSGQGDTEAFF. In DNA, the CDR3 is TGTGCCAGCACTTCCCCCTCAGGGCAGGGCGACACTGAAGCTTTCTTT.

DNA for the CDR3: TGTGCCAGCTCAGGGCCCAATGAGCAGTTCTTC. Translation: CASSGPNEQFF. The V gene is TRBV28, the J gene TRBJ2-1, with D possibly TRBD1 on 5 matching bases. Germline V gene data show CDR1 as MDHEN and CDR2 as SYDVKM. This CDR3 spans 11 amino acids. V was cut by 8 bases and J by 6 bases, with 8 bases left in between.

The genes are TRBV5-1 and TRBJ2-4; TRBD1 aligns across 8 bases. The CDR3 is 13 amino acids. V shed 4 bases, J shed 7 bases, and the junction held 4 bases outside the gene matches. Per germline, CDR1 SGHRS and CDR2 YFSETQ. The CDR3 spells CASSIDRGNIQYF. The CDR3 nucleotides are TGCGCCAGCAGCATCGACAGGGGTAACATTCAGTACTTC. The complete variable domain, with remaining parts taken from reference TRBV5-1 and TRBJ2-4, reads KAGVTQTPRYLIKTRGQQVTLSCSPISGHRSVSWYQQTPGQGLQFLFEYFSETQRNKGNFPGRFSGRQFSNSRSEMNVSTLELGDSALYLCASSIDRGNIQYFGAGTRLSVL.

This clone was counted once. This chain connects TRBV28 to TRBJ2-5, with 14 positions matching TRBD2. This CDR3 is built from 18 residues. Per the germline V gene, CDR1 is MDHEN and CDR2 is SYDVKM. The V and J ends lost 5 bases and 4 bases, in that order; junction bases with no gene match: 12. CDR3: CASSTRLAGGPGRETQYF. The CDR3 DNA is TGTGCCAGCAGTACCAGACTAGCGGGAGGGCCGGGGAGAGAGACCCAGTACTTC.

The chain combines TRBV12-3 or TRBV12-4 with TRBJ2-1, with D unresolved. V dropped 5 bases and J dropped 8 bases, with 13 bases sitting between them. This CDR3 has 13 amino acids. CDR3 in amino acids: CASSPGVLHEQFF. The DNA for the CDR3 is TGTGCCAGCAGTCCGGGTGTCCTCCATGAGCAGTTCTTC.

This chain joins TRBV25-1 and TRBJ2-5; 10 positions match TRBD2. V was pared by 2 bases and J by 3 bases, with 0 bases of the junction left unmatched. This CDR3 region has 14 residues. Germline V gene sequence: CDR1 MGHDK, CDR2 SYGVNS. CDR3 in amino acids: CASSELAGEETQYF. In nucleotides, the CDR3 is TGTGCCAGCAGTGAACTAGCGGGAGAAGAGACCCAGTACTTC.

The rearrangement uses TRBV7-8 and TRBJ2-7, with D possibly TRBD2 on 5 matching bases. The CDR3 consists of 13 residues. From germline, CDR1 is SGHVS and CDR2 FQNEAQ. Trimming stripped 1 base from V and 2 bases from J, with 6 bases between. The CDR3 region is CASSLGETYEQYV. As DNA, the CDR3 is TGTGCCAGCAGCTTAGGGGAGACCTACGAGCAGTACGTC.

CDR3 amino acids: CASSLILEQGNEQFF. CDR3 sequence (DNA): TGCGCCAGCAGCTTGATATTAGAGCAGGGTAATGAGCAGTTCTTC. V and J are TRBV5-1 and TRBJ2-1, with D perhaps matching TRBD1 (5 bases). This CDR3 region has 15 residues. CDR1 is SGHRS and CDR2 is YFSETQ in the germline V gene. Trimming stripped 1 base from V and 7 bases from J, with 15 bases between.